This T cell receptor beta chain was found in a study of blood T cell repertoires in COVID-19. Study in general: Sample material is recorded as cDNA or gDNA derived from T cells, B-cell-depleted T cells, or PBMCs.

Clones were sequenced by immunoSEQ multiplex PCR, and TCRdb holds only the in-frame ones, with some missing. The table lists some 330,000 clones, 65% to 90% of them singletons. Participants' reported clinical history set cohort assignment. Germline V gene sequence: CDR1 SGHRS, CDR2 YFSETQ. Trimming took off 4 bases at V and 0 bases at J, with 13 bases between the two ends. CDR3 size: 15 residues. The gene calls are TRBV5-1 and TRBJ1-1, with D tentatively TRBD1 (6 bases). The sample comprised PBMCs or T cells enriched from blood (not recorded which). The sequence came from a man aged 25-40 years who had recovered from COVID-19. CDR3 protein: CASSGGTGMNTEAFF. The CDR3 coding sequence is TGCGCCAGCAGCGGTGGCACAGGGATGAACACTGAAGCTTTCTTT.